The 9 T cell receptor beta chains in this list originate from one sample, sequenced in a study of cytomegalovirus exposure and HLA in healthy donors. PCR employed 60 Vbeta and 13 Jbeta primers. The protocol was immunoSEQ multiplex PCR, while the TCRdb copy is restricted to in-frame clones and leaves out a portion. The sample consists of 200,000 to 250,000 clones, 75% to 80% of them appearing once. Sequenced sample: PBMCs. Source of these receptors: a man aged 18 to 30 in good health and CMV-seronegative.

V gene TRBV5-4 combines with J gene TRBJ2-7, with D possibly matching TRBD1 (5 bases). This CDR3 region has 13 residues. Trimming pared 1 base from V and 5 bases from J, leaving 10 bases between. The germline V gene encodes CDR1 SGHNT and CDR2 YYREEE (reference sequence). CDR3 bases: TGTGCCAGCAGCTTGAGTCAGGGCCACGAGCAGTACTTC. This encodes CASSLSQGHEQYF.

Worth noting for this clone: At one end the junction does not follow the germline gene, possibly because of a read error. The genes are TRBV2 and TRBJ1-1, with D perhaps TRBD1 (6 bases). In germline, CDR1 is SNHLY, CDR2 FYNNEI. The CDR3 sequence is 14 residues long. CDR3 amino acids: CVSEAGARNTEAFF. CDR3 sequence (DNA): TGTGTCAGCGAGGCAGGGGCTCGGAACACTGAAGCTTTCTTT.

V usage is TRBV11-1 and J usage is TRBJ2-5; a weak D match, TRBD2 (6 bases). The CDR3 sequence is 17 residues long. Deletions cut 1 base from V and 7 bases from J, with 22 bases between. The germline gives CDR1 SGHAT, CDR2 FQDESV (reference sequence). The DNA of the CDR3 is TGTGCCAGCAGCTTAGTGGGGGGACGCAGCGGCGTGGGGACCCAGTACTTC. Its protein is CASSLVGGRSGVGTQYF.

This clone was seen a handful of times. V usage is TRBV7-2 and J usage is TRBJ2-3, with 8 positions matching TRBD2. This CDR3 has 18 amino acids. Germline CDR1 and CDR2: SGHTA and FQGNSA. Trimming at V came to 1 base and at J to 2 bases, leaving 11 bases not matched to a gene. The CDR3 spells CASSLESGGRRVTDTQYF. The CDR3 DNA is TGTGCCAGCAGCTTAGAATCCGGCGGGAGGAGGGTCACAGATACGCAGTATTTT. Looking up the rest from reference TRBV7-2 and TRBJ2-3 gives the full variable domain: GAGVSQSPSNKVTEKGKDVELRCDPISGHTALYWYRQSLGQGLEFLIYFQGNSAPDKSGLPSDRFSAERTGGSVSTLTIQRTQQEDSAVYLCASSLESGGRRVTDTQYFGPGTRLTVL.

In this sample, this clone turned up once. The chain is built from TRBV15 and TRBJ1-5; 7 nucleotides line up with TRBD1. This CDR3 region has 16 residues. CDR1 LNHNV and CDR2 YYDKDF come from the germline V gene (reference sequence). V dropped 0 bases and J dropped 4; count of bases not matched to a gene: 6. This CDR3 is CATSRDLATGNQPQHF. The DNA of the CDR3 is TGTGCCACCAGCAGAGATTTGGCGACAGGGAATCAGCCCCAGCATTTT.

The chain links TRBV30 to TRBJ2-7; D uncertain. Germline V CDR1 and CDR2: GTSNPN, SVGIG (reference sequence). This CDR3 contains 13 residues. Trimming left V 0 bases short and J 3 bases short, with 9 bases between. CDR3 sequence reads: CAWSVDLFYEQYF. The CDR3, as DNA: TGTGCCTGGAGTGTAGATCTATTCTACGAGCAGTACTTC.

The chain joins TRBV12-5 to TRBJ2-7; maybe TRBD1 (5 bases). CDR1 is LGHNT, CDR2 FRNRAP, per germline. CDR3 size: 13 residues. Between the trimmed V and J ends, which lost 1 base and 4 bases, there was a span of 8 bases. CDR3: CASGLDKGYEQYF. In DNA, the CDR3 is TGTGCTAGTGGTTTGGACAAGGGGTACGAGCAGTACTTC.

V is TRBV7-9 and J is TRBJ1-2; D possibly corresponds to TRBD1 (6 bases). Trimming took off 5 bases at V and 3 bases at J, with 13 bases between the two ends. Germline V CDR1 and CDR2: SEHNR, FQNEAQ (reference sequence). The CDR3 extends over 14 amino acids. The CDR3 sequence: CASSPVGGYYGYTF. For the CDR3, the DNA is TGTGCCAGCAGCCCCGTTGGGGGCTACTATGGCTACACCTTC.

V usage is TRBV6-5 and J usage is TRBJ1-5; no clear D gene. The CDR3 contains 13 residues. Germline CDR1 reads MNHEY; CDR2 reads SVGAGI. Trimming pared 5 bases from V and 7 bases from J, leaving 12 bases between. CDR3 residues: CASSDEGWQPQHF. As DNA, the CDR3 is TGTGCCAGCAGTGATGAGGGTTGGCAGCCCCAGCATTTT.